These 5 T cell receptor beta chains share one sample of origin, sequenced in a study of identical twins (dated by TCRdb to between 2015 and 2016). Library prep was done by 5' RACE. TCRdb names Illumina HiSeq 2000 as the instrument used. The public reads were quality trimmed at Q25 with fastp and then assembled into clones with MiXCR by TCRdb, keeping productive beta chains. Each entry is one CDR3 protein sequence, shown with its most common DNA and genes. This sample has about 480,000 distinct CDR3 sequences in its table, and 14% of those were observed once. The ten biggest clones cover approximately 0.52% of the sample. The data also belong to a second study, concerning yellow fever vaccine responses in identical twins.

Sample: CD4+ T cells sorted from blood. These receptors were obtained from a woman between 18 and 29 years old in good health.

This clonotype turned up a few times. V gene TRBV28 combines with J gene TRBJ2-1, with 13 bases lining up with TRBD2. The CDR3 covers 13 residues. The J segment lost 7 bases and the V segment lost 7 bases, leaving 1 base of the junction unmatched. The germline gives CDR1 MDHEN, CDR2 SYDVKM. CDR3 amino acids: CASILAGGNEQFF. CDR3 in DNA: TGTGCCAGCATACTAGCGGGGGGGAATGAGCAGTTCTTC.

The chain combines TRBV28 with TRBJ2-1; 7 nucleotides match TRBD2. V lost 4 bases, J lost 9 bases, and 12 bases stayed unmatched. The CDR3 loop spans 15 amino acids. CDR1 is MDHEN and CDR2 is SYDVKM in the germline V gene. DNA for the CDR3: TGTGCCAGCAGTTCAGCCCAATGGGGGGGGGGTGAGCAGTTCTTC. As protein: CASSSAQWGGGEQFF.

This chain uses TRBV6-5 with TRBJ1-1; D is undetermined. CDR1 and CDR2 from the germline V gene are MNHEY and SVGAGI. CDR3 length: 15 amino acids. Between the trimmed V and J ends, which lost 0 bases and 1 base, there was a span of 9 bases. CDR3 bases: TGTGCCAGCAGTTACTCGATTTGGGGGAACACTGAAGCTTTCTTT. It translates to CASSYSIWGNTEAFF.

This clonotype was seen only a few times. The V call is TRBV20-1, the J call TRBJ2-7; TRBD2 matches at 14 bases. The CDR3 spans 15 residues. Trimming cost V 6 bases and J 3 bases; bases outside gene matches: 7. Germline CDR1 is DFQATT and CDR2 is SNEGSKA (reference sequence). The CDR3 DNA reads as TGCAGTGCAGTAGGACTAGCGGGGGGCCGCTACGAGCAGTACTTC. It yields the protein CSAVGLAGGRYEQYF.

A few counts support this clonotype. The chain is built from TRBV2 and TRBJ1-5, with D hard to call. The V gene's germline CDR1 is SNHLY and CDR2 FYNNEI. Trimming pared 2 bases from V and 6 bases from J, leaving 5 bases between. This CDR3 region has 12 residues. The CDR3 bases are TGTGCCAGCAGTGAAAGGGTTCAGCCCCAGCATTTT. It codes for CASSERVQPQHF.